Sequencing of this T cell receptor beta chain was carried out in a study of blood T cell repertoires in COVID-19. Trimming cost V 6 bases and J 6 bases, with 14 bases left between them. Germline V gene data show CDR1 as MDHEN and CDR2 as SYDVKM. The CDR3 extends over 14 amino acids. Sequenced by immunoSEQ multiplex PCR; TCRdb stores in-frame clones only, minus some. Altogether under 500,000 clones are present, 70% to 90% being singletons, with the ten largest covering nearly 2%. The source is a woman younger than 35 with acute COVID-19. Sequencing was done on a sample of PBMCs or T cells enriched from blood (not recorded which). The chain has TRBV28 and TRBJ2-2; possible D gene TRBD2, 5 bases. CDR3 amino acids: CASRQRGISGELFF. CDR3 bases: TGTGCCAGCAGACAACGGGGAATATCCGGGGAGCTGTTTTTT. Combining the CDR3 with reference TRBV28 and TRBJ2-2 gives the whole variable domain DVKVTQSSRYLVKRTGEKVFLECVQDMDHENMFWYRQDPGLGLRLIYFSYDVKMKEKGDIPEGYSVSREKKERFSLILESASTNQTSMYLCASRQRGISGELFFGEGSRLTVL.